This is a list of T cell receptor beta chains from one sample in a study of cytomegalovirus exposure and HLA in healthy donors. Here immunoSEQ multiplex PCR was the method, and the copy in TCRdb shows in-frame clones only, minus some. This repertoire includes about 130,000 clones. Sequencing used PBMCs. Receptors were obtained from a woman aged 40 to 50 in good health and CMV-seropositive. CDR3s include the opening cysteine and the closing phenylalanine or tryptophan. A D gene is named only where the DNA matches it firmly.

j_call,cdr3_length,v_call,d_call,cdr3_aa,cdr3_nt
TRBJ2-1,16,TRBV9,TRBD2,CASSVGTSGIYNEQFF,TGTGCCAGCAGCGTAGGGACTAGCGGCATCTACAATGAGCAGTTCTTC
TRBJ2-7,17,TRBV27,-,CASSSGRSSPTPYEQYF,TGTGCCAGCAGTTCAGGCAGATCGAGCCCAACCCCCTACGAGCAGTACTTC
TRBJ2-7,13,TRBV5-1,-,CASTKAGSYEQYF,TGCGCCAGCACAAAAGCGGGCTCCTACGAGCAGTACTTC
TRBJ2-1,14,TRBV15,-,CATSRDLALDEQFF,TGTGCCACCAGCAGAGATTTAGCGCTAGATGAGCAGTTCTTC
TRBJ1-5,15,TRBV28,TRBD1,CASSFRDRVLGPQHF,TGTGCCAGCAGCTTCCGGGACAGGGTGCTGGGGCCCCAGCATTTT
TRBJ2-1,16,TRBV30,TRBD2,CAWREIRTSGYNEQFF,TGTGCCTGGAGGGAAATTCGGACTAGCGGTTACAATGAGCAGTTCTTC
TRBJ2-7,15,TRBV2,TRBD1,CASSTTTGSGFEQYF,TGTGCCAGCAGTACCACGACAGGGTCGGGCTTCGAGCAGTACTTC
TRBJ1-3,16,TRBV5-6,-,CASSVGPTVSGNTIYF,TGTGCCAGCAGCGTTGGGCCGACAGTCTCAGGAAACACCATATATTTT
TRBJ2-1,18,TRBV7-3,TRBD2,CASSSQTSGRPPYNEQFF,TGTGCCAGCAGCTCCCAGACTAGCGGGAGACCCCCTTACAATGAGCAGTTCTTC
TRBJ2-7,14,TRBV9,-,CASSVSGQIYEQYF,TGTGCCAGCAGCGTATCCGGACAGATCTACGAGCAGTACTTC
TRBJ1-1,14,TRBV5-8,-,CASSALPGFTEAFF,TGTGCCAGCAGCGCCCTTCCAGGGTTCACTGAAGCTTTCTTT
TRBJ2-7,12,TRBV2,TRBD1,CATNRGQDEQYF,TGTGCTACCAACAGGGGGCAAGACGAGCAGTACTTC
TRBJ2-7,13,TRBV28,-,CASSSPVPYEQYF,TGTGCCAGCAGTTCCCCGGTCCCCTACGAGCAGTACTTC
TRBJ2-5,16,TRBV2,TRBD1,CASRRIGTGGHETQYF,TGTGCCAGCAGAAGAATCGGGACAGGGGGCCATGAGACCCAGTACTTC
TRBJ2-1,13,TRBV4-2,-,CASSQEWAAEQFF,TGTGCCAGCAGCCAAGAATGGGCCGCGGAGCAGTTCTTC
TRBJ1-1,16,TRBV23-1,-,CASSQSTLCTDNGAFF,TGCGCCAGCAGTCAATCGACGCTTTGTACTGACAACGGAGCTTTCTTT
TRBJ2-1,15,TRBV5-8,TRBD1,CASSLGQGAIDEQFF,TGTGCCAGCAGCTTGGGACAGGGGGCGATCGATGAGCAGTTCTTC
TRBJ1-4,15,TRBV27,-,CASSLTVETNEKLFF,TGTGCCAGCAGTCTCACAGTGGAAACTAATGAAAAACTGTTTTTT
TRBJ2-1,20,TRBV7-3,TRBD2,CASSLTVGLADSSSYNEQFF,TGTGCCAGCAGCTTAACGGTGGGACTAGCGGATTCGAGCTCCTACAATGAGCAGTTCTTC
TRBJ2-3,13,TRBV29-1,-,CSVETGSKDTQYF,TGCAGCGTTGAAACCGGGAGTAAGGATACGCAGTATTTT
TRBJ2-1,16,TRBV28,-,CASSLFISYVNNEQFF,TGTGCCAGCAGTTTATTCATCAGTTATGTTAACAATGAGCAGTTCTTC
TRBJ2-4,18,TRBV7-8,-,CASSLGRPGNGAKNIQYF,TGTGCCAGCAGCTTAGGACGGCCCGGGAATGGGGCCAAAAACATTCAGTACTTC